This T cell receptor (beta chain) is from a study of shared clonotypes between healthy human individuals. Germline CDR1 SGHRS, CDR2 YFSETQ. The CDR3 has 15 residues. V dropped 1 base and J dropped 3 bases, with 11 bases sitting between them. Libraries were prepared by immunoSEQ multiplex PCR; TCRdb keeps only in-frame clonotypes and omits some of them. This sample yields 2 million to 3 million clones, of which 93% are seen a single time; more than 0.35% belongs to the top ten. The sample comprised naive CD4+ T cells from PBMCs. Subset meaning: CD45RA+ positively selected. The origin of this receptor is a man aged 18 to 30 in good health. Some clones in this sample may be carry-over from other donors' samples. This chain links TRBV5-1 with TRBJ1-3; D remains ambiguous. The CDR3 reads CASSLWGTGGNTIYF. CDR3 DNA: TGCGCCAGCAGCTTGTGGGGAACTGGTGGAAACACCATATATTTT.